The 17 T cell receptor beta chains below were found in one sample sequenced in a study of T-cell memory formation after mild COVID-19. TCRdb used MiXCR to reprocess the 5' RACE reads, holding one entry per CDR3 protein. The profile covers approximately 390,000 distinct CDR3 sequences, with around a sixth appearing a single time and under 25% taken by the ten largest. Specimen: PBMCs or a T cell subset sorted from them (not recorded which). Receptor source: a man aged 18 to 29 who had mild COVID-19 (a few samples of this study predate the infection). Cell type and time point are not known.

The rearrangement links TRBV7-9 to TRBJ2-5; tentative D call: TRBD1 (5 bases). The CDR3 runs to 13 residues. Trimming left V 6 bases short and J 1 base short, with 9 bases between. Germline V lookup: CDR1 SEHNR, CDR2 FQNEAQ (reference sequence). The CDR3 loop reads CASRVDSQETQYF. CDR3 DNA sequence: TGTGCCAGCAGAGTTGACAGCCAAGAGACCCAGTACTTC.

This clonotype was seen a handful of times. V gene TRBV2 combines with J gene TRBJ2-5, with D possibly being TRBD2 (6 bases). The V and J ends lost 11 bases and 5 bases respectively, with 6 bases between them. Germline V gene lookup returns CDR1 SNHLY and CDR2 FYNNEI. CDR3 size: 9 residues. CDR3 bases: TGTGCCGGAGGGGAGACCCAGTACTTC. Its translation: CAGGETQYF. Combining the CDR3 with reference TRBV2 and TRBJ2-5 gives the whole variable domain EPEVTQTPSHQVTQMGQEVILRCVPISNHLYFYWYRQILGQKVEFLVSFYNNEISEKSEIFDDQFSVERPDGSNFTLKIRSTKLEDSAMYFCAGGETQYFGPGTRLLVL.

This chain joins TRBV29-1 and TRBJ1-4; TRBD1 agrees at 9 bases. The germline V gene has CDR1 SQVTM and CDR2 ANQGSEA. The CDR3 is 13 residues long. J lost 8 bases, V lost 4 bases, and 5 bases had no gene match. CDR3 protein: CSVAGTGLEKLFF. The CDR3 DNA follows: TGCAGCGTTGCCGGGACAGGGCTCGAAAAACTGTTTTTT.

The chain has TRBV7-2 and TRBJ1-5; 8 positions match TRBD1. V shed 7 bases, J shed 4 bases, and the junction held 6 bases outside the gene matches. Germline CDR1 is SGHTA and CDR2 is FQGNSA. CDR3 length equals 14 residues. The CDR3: CASTSTGVNQPQHF. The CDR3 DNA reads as TGTGCCAGCACCTCGACAGGGGTAAATCAGCCCCAGCATTTT.

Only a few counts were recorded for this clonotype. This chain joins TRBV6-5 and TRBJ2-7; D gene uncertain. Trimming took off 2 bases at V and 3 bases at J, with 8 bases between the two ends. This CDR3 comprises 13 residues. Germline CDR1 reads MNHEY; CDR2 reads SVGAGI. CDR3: CASSYIQFYEQYF. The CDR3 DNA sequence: TGTGCCAGCAGTTACATCCAGTTCTACGAGCAGTACTTC.

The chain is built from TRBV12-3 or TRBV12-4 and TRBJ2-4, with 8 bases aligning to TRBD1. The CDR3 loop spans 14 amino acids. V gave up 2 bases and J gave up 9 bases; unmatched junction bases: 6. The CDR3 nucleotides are TGTGCCAGCAGTTTAAGGCAGGGGGCTTTCATTCAGTACTTC. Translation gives CASSLRQGAFIQYF.

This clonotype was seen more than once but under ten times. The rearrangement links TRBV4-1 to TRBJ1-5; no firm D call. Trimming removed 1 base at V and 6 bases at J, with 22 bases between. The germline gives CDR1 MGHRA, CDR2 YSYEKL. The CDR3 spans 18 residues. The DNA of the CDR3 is TGCGCCAGCAGCCAAGGACGCATGCTTTCCCCCCTAGGTCAGCCCCAGCATTTT. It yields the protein CASSQGRMLSPLGQPQHF.

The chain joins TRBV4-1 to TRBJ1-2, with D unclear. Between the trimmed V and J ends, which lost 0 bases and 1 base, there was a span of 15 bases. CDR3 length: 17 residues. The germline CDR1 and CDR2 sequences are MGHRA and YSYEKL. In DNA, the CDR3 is TGCGCCAGCAGCCAAGAGCCTCTCGCCCGCGTTAACTATGGCTACACCTTC. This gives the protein CASSQEPLARVNYGYTF.

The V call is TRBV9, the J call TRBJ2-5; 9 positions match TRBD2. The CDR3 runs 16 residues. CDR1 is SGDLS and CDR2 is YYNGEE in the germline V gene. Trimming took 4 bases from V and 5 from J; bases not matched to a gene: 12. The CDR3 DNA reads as TGTGCCAGCAGCCCGAGCGGGGGGCATCCCAGGGAGACCCAGTACTTC. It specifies CASSPSGGHPRETQYF.

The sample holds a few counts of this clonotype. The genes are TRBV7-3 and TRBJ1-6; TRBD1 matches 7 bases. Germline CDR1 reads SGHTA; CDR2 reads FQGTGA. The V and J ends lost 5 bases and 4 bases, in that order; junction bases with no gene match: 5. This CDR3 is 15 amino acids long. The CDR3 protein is CASSPGTAYNSPLHF. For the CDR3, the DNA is TGTGCCAGCAGCCCAGGGACAGCTTATAATTCACCCCTCCACTTT.

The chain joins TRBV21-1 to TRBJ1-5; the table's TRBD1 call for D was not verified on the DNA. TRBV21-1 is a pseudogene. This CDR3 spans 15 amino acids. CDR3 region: CASSLKGVSNQPQHF. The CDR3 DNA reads TGTGCCAGCAGCCTCAAGGGGGTGAGCAATCAGCCCCAGCATTTT.

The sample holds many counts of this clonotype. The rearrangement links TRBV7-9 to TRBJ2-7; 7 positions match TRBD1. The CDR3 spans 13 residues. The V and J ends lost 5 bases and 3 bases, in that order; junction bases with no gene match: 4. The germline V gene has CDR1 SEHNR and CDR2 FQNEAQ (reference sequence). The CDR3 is CASSTRDSYEQYV. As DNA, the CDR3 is TGTGCCAGCAGCACCCGGGACAGCTACGAGCAGTACGTC.

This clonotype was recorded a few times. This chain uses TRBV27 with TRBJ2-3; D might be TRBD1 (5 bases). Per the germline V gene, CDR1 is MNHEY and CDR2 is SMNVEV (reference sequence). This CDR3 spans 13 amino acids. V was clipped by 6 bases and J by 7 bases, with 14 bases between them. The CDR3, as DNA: TGTGCCAGCAGCATAGGGGTGCTCAATACGCAGTATTTT. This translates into CASSIGVLNTQYF.

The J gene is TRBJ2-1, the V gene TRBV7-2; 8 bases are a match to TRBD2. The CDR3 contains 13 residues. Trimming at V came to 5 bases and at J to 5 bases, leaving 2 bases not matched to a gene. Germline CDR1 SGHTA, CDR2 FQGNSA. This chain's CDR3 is CASSRAGDNEQFF. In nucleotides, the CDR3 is TGTGCCAGCAGCCGAGCGGGGGACAATGAGCAGTTCTTC.

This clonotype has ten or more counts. CDR3 coding DNA: TGTGCCAGCAGCCGGGACCGAGGCGAGCAGTACTTC. Translated, it gives CASSRDRGEQYF. V usage is TRBV12-3 or TRBV12-4 and J usage is TRBJ2-7, with D perhaps TRBD1 or TRBD2 (5 bases each). Trimming cost V 6 bases and J 6 bases, with 12 bases left between them. There are 12 residues in the CDR3.

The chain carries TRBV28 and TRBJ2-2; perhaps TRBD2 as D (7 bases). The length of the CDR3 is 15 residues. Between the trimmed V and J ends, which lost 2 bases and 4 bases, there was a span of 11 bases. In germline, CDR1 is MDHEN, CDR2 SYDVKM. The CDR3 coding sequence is TGTGCCAGCAGTTTAGGGGGGGCCGCCACCGGGGAGCTGTTTTTT. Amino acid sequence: CASSLGGAATGELFF.

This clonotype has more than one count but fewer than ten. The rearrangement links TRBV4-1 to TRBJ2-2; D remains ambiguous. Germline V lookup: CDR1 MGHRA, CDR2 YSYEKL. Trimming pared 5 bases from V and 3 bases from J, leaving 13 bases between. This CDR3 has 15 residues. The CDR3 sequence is CASSNHPLDTGELFF. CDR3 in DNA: TGCGCCAGCAGCAATCACCCCTTGGACACCGGGGAGCTGTTTTTT.